What follows are 14 T cell receptor beta chains derived from one specimen sequenced in a study of post-analysis software for immune sequencing data. The study's findings and limits: Compared with controls, patients had more of 4 to 6 TRBV segments, including TRBV5-6, TRBV5-1 and TRBV20-1.

Built from TCR beta cDNA, the libraries had unique molecular identifiers in them. One entry per CDR3 protein results from TCRdb running MiXCR on the PCR reads. The repertoire holds a few hundred thousand distinct CDR3 sequences, with 35% to 40% as singletons. Their antigens are not known. Material for sequencing was blood. The source of these receptors is a girl aged 10-17 years with multiple sclerosis.

Remarks on this clonotype: Since a much larger clone is just one base distant, this may be a read error. The chain carries TRBV6-6 and TRBJ2-1, with TRBD2 as a possible D gene (5 bases). V was cut by 4 bases and J by 9 bases, with 19 bases left in between. In germline, CDR1 is MNHNY, CDR2 SVGAGI (reference sequence). The CDR3 runs 15 residues. CDR3 protein: CASSSPTISSPEQFF. DNA for the CDR3: TGTGCCAGCAGTTCCCCGACTATTTCAAGCCCTGAGCAGTTCTTC.

V usage is TRBV24-1 and J usage is TRBJ2-7; 7 bases align to TRBD1. The J segment lost 7 bases and the V segment lost 9 bases, leaving 11 bases of the junction unmatched. The CDR3 totals 13 residues. In germline, CDR1 is KGHDR, CDR2 SFDVKD. CDR3 bases: TGTGCCACCGGACTGACAGGGAGCAATGAGCAGTACTTC. The encoded protein is CATGLTGSNEQYF.

The sample holds many counts of this clonotype. The V call is TRBV29-1, the J call TRBJ2-3, with 7 bases matching TRBD1. Germline CDR1 is SQVTM and CDR2 is ANQGSEA. There are 13 residues in the CDR3. V was pared by 3 bases and J by 4 bases, with 4 bases of the junction left unmatched. In DNA form, the CDR3 reads TGCAGCGTTGATAAGGGGGCCCCAGATACGCAGTATTTT. Residues: CSVDKGAPDTQYF.

The DNA of the CDR3 is TGTGCCAGCAGCGTAGAGGGCATTTACTCACCCCTCCACTTT. Residues: CASSVEGIYSPLHF. The chain links TRBV9 to TRBJ1-6; the D is unclear. Germline values: CDR1 SGDLS, CDR2 YYNGEE. V was shortened by 0 bases and J by 10 bases, with 11 bases between the two germline ends. This CDR3 has 14 residues.

This clonotype was found once. The gene calls are TRBV5-6 and TRBJ1-5; D unclear. The CDR3 is 14 amino acids. With 0 bases removed from V and 2 bases from J, the gap between germline ends came to 6 bases. The V gene's germline CDR1 is SGHDT and CDR2 YYEEEE. The CDR3 here is CASSLGDCNQPQHF. The CDR3, as DNA: TGTGCCAGCAGCTTGGGAGATTGCAATCAGCCCCAGCATTTT.

The chain recombines TRBV6-4 with TRBJ2-7; D not resolved. The CDR3 contains 15 residues. The V gene's germline CDR1 is MRHNA and CDR2 SNTAGT. The V and J ends lost 3 bases and 0 bases respectively, with 12 bases between them. CDR3 coding DNA: TGTGCCAGCAGTGAGAACCCAGGTAGCTCCTACGAGCAGTACTTC. Translated: CASSENPGSSYEQYF.

The genes are TRBV6-5 and TRBJ2-5; 9 positions agree with TRBD1. Trimming took 2 bases from V and 11 from J; bases not matched to a gene: 6. The CDR3 spans 13 residues. Per the germline V gene, CDR1 is MNHEY and CDR2 is SVGAGI. The CDR3 DNA follows: TGTGCCAGCAGTTACGACAGGGGGAATGGGCAGTACTTC. As protein: CASSYDRGNGQYF.

The chain combines TRBV5-1 with TRBJ2-2; D not resolved. V was cut by 10 bases and J by 7 bases, with 14 bases left in between. CDR1 and CDR2 from the germline V gene are SGHRS and YFSETQ. This CDR3 contains 12 residues. CDR3 sequence (DNA): TGCGCCCCTACGCGGTTGGACGGGGAGCTGTTTTTT. Its protein product is CAPTRLDGELFF. The variable domain in full, with the rest retrieved from reference TRBV5-1 and TRBJ2-2, is KAGVTQTPRYLIKTRGQQVTLSCSPISGHRSVSWYQQTPGQGLQFLFEYFSETQRNKGNFPGRFSGRQFSNSRSEMNVSTLELGDSALYLCAPTRLDGELFFGEGSRLTVL.

V is TRBV29-1 and J is TRBJ1-4; 7 bases are shared with TRBD1. From germline, CDR1 is SQVTM and CDR2 ANQGSEA. This CDR3 spans 12 amino acids. V shed 4 bases and J 7 bases; nucleotides not matched to a gene: 3. The CDR3 region is CSVGYRGEKLFF. CDR3 coding DNA: TGCAGCGTTGGGTACAGGGGTGAAAAACTGTTTTTT.

Only one count was recorded for this clonotype. Being one base from a much bigger clone, this may be a read error. The chain recombines TRBV14 with TRBJ2-3, with no clear D. V lost 1 base and J lost 4, with 6 bases in between. CDR3 length: 13 amino acids. CDR1 is SGHDN and CDR2 is FVKESK in the germline V gene. CDR3 coding DNA: TGTGCCAGCAGCCAAGCTCCCCCAGATACGCAGTATTTT. It translates to CASSQAPPDTQYF. The full variable domain, in which reference TRBV14 and TRBJ2-3 provide the parts outside the CDR3, is EAGVTQFPSHSVIEKGQTVTLRCDPISGHDNLYWYRRVMGKEIKFLLHFVKESKQDESGMPNNRFLAERTGGTYSTLKVQPAELEDSGVYFCASSQAPPDTQYFGPGTRLTVL.

The table lists this clonotype with a few counts. The chain has TRBV20-1 and TRBJ1-4; D might be TRBD1 (6 bases). V was shortened by 3 bases and J by 6 bases, with 20 bases between the two germline ends. Germline V gene lookup returns CDR1 DFQATT and CDR2 SNEGSKA (reference sequence). This CDR3 has 16 amino acids. CDR3 in DNA: TGCAGTGCTAGGAACCTTTTACAGGGAGGGGATGAAAAACTGTTTTTT. Protein product: CSARNLLQGGDEKLFF.

A word on this clonotype: A much larger clonotype is one base distant, so this may be a read error. Lacking the conserved final phenylalanine or tryptophan, this CDR3 likely reflects a read error. The rearrangement links TRBV5-1 to TRBJ2-1; unclear D gene. Germline CDR1 SGHRS, CDR2 YFSETQ. V lost 4 bases and J 6 bases, leaving 8 bases between the germline ends. The CDR3 extends over 12 amino acids. The DNA for the CDR3 is TGCGCCAGCAGCCCGGACGGCAATGAGCAGTTCTGC. Translated, it gives CASSPDGNEQFC.

CDR3 amino acids: CASSPRSSGSYEQYF. In nucleotides, the CDR3 is TGTGCCAGCAGCCCCCGTAGTAGCGGGAGCTACGAGCAGTACTTC. The chain has TRBV7-2 and TRBJ2-4; TRBD2 matches 9 bases. The assigned J gene may be wrong: the sequence end matches TRBJ2-7 better. The CDR3 runs 15 residues. Per germline, CDR1 SGHTA and CDR2 FQGNSA.

This clonotype was found a few times. A clone one base away is much larger, so this may be a read error. The chain joins TRBV7-8 to TRBJ2-7; D is uncertain. Trimming removed 5 bases at V and 7 bases at J, with 21 bases between. Per germline, CDR1 SGHVS and CDR2 FQNEAQ. The CDR3 runs to 15 residues. This CDR3 is CASSPRRVRANEQYF. The CDR3 region has the DNA TGTGCCAGCAGCCCCCGGCGCGTAAGGGCGAATGAGCAGTACTTC.